This is a list of T cell receptor beta chains from one sample in a study of vaccination effects on CD4 cells after COVID-19. These receptors' antigens are unknown. The repertoire was sequenced with immunoSEQ multiplex PCR; TCRdb's copy has only in-frame clones and lacks some. In the table there are tens of thousands of clones, around 76% of which are singletons. Material: CD4+ T cells from PBMCs cultured with HCoV-NL63 spike peptides, obtained before COVID-19 vaccination. These receptors were obtained from a human donor who received a COVID-19 vaccine. The CDR3 runs from the conserved cysteine through the conserved F or W. A D gene is named only where the DNA matches it firmly. Not all rows give a size; the values are once, few, many and, for expanded clones, a class.

abundance	v_gene	d_gene	len	j_gene	CDR3aa	CDR3nt
.	TRBV4-3	TRBD1	18	TRBJ2-6	CASSQQQGVYSGANVLTF	TGCGCCAGCAGCCAGCAACAGGGGGTTTACTCTGGGGCCAACGTCCTGACTTTC
.	TRBV7-2	.	14	TRBJ1-5	CASSLAGGNQPQHF	TGTGCCAGCAGCTTAGCAGGGGGCAATCAGCCCCAGCATTTT
once	TRBV2	.	14	TRBJ1-1	CASSEGRRIGEAFF	TGTGCCAGCAGTGAAGGCAGGAGGATAGGTGAAGCTTTCTTT
few	TRBV7-9	.	13	TRBJ1-5	CASSLLTNQPQHF	TGTGCCAGCAGCTTATTAACGAATCAGCCCCAGCATTTT
.	TRBV5-1	.	14	TRBJ2-2	CASSLGQDTGELFF	TGCGCCAGCAGCTTGGGACAGGACACCGGGGAGCTGTTTTTT
.	TRBV2	.	15	TRBJ2-3	CASRDSGTSTDTQYF	TGTGCCAGCAGAGATTCCGGGACCTCAACAGATACGCAGTATTTT
.	TRBV6-4	.	16	TRBJ2-3	CASSDRGTGAFNTQYF	TGTGCCAGCAGTGACAGAGGAACCGGTGCCTTTAATACGCAGTATTTT
.	TRBV4-1	.	17	TRBJ2-5	CASSQDFGGGLAETQYF	TGCGCCAGCAGCCAAGATTTTGGGGGGGGCCTTGCAGAGACCCAGTACTTC
.	TRBV12-3/TRBV12-4	.	13	TRBJ1-1	CASSLLYGLRAFF	TGTGCCAGCAGTTTATTGTACGGGCTGAGGGCTTTCTTT
.	TRBV7-3	.	13	TRBJ1-2	CASSLMGSMGYTF	TGTGCCAGCAGCTTAATGGGTAGTATGGGCTACACCTTC
.	TRBV15	TRBD1	15	TRBJ2-1	CATSSNRGSYNEQFF	TGTGCCACCAGCAGTAACAGGGGTAGTTACAATGAGCAGTTCTTC
.	TRBV5-1	.	15	TRBJ2-2	CASRLNSLGGRELFF	TGCGCCAGCAGGCTGAACTCACTAGGGGGTCGGGAGCTGTTTTTT
.	TRBV6-5	.	14	TRBJ2-3	CASSYSSPMDTQYF	TGTGCCAGCAGTTACTCGAGCCCTATGGATACGCAGTATTTT
.	TRBV30	.	13	TRBJ1-5	CAWSTVEDQPQHF	TGTGCCTGGAGTACGGTTGAGGATCAGCCCCAGCATTTT
few	TRBV18	.	12	TRBJ2-1	CASSPSSSEQFF	TGTGCCAGCTCACCTTCTAGTTCTGAGCAGTTCTTC
few	TRBV2	.	15	TRBJ2-3	CASSVWGKSTDTQYF	TGTGCCAGCAGTGTTTGGGGGAAAAGCACAGATACGCAGTATTTT
.	TRBV10-2	TRBD2	15	TRBJ2-5	CATRTSGGHQETQYF	TGCGCCACCCGGACTAGCGGGGGGCATCAGGAGACCCAGTACTTC
.	TRBV30	.	12	TRBJ1-4	CAYDRTNEKLFF	TGTGCCTATGACAGGACTAATGAAAAACTGTTTTTT
.	TRBV7-3	.	12	TRBJ1-2	CASSLQGYGYTF	TGTGCCAGCAGCTTACAGGGCTATGGCTACACCTTC
once	TRBV9	TRBD1	13	TRBJ1-6	CASSATGISPLHF	TGTGCCAGCAGCGCGACAGGGATTTCACCCCTCCACTTT
.	TRBV4-1	TRBD2	18	TRBJ2-3	CASSRTSGGAGITDTQYF	TGCGCCAGCAGCCGGACTAGCGGGGGGGCCGGCATTACAGATACGCAGTATTTT
.	TRBV18	.	15	TRBJ2-1	CASSPQGYSYNEQFF	TGTGCCAGCTCACCCCAGGGGTACTCCTACAATGAGCAGTTCTTC
.	TRBV19	.	14	TRBJ2-2	CASTSFGFGGELFF	TGTGCCAGTACCTCTTTCGGGTTCGGCGGGGAGCTGTTTTTT
.	TRBV5-4	.	16	TRBJ2-3	CASSRAPGAGTDTQYF	TGTGCCAGCAGCCGAGCCCCAGGGGCGGGTACAGATACGCAGTATTTT
.	TRBV12-5	.	15	TRBJ2-6	CASGTGNSGANVLTF	TGTGCTAGTGGTACAGGAAACTCTGGGGCCAACGTCCTGACTTTC
.	TRBV11-2	.	15	TRBJ1-4	CASSLITGLGEKLFF	TGTGCCAGCAGCTTAATTACAGGGTTGGGTGAAAAACTGTTTTTT
.	TRBV5-1	.	15	TRBJ1-1	CASSLEGGVNTEAFF	TGCGCCAGCAGCCTAGAAGGTGGCGTGAACACTGAAGCTTTCTTT
.	TRBV11-3	.	14	TRBJ1-1	CASSSAGMNTEAFF	TGTGCCAGCAGCTCTGCCGGGATGAACACTGAAGCTTTCTTT
.	TRBV11-3	TRBD2	16	TRBJ2-3	CASSPQGTSEADTQYF	TGTGCCAGCAGTCCACAGGGGACTAGCGAGGCAGATACGCAGTATTTT
.	TRBV18	.	14	TRBJ2-2	CASSPLGQTGELFF	TGTGCCAGCTCACCACTAGGACAAACCGGGGAGCTGTTTTTT
.	TRBV7-2	.	13	TRBJ1-5	CASSLDGGQPQHF	TGTGCCAGCAGCTTAGACGGCGGCCAGCCCCAGCATTTT
.	TRBV4-2	.	15	TRBJ1-1	CASSQDRLGNTEAFF	TGTGCCAGCAGCCAAGATCGGCTGGGGAACACTGAAGCTTTCTTT
.	TRBV9	TRBD1	14	TRBJ2-5	CASSPRQGRETQYF	TGTGCCAGCAGCCCCCGACAGGGAAGGGAGACCCAGTACTTC
once	TRBV9	.	15	TRBJ2-2	CASSVAGDGTGELFF	TGTGCCAGCAGCGTAGCTGGAGACGGCACCGGGGAGCTGTTTTTT
few	TRBV7-3	.	20	TRBJ2-2	CASSPRQGAPSGVSKGELFF	TGTGCCAGCAGCCCCAGACAGGGGGCGCCTAGCGGGGTATCTAAGGGGGAGCTGTTTTTT
.	TRBV12-3/TRBV12-4	TRBD1	13	TRBJ2-5	CASSLIQQGNQYF	TGTGCCAGCAGTTTAATCCAACAGGGGAACCAGTACTTC
.	TRBV7-3	TRBD2	15	TRBJ2-3	CASSPVLAGLDTQYF	TGTGCCAGCAGCCCAGTGCTAGCGGGGCTGGATACGCAGTATTTT
.	TRBV3-1/TRBV3-2	.	12	TRBJ2-1	CASSQAVAEQFF	TGTGCCAGCAGCCAAGCCGTCGCCGAGCAGTTCTTC
.	TRBV30	TRBD1	13	TRBJ1-2	CAWSVQGVYGYTF	TGTGCCTGGAGTGTACAGGGGGTTTATGGCTACACCTTC
.	TRBV7-3	.	15	TRBJ2-3	CASSLSLAEGDTQYF	TGTGCCAGCAGCTTAAGCTTAGCGGAGGGAGATACGCAGTATTTT
.	TRBV7-2	TRBD1	13	TRBJ1-1	CASSRQGNTEAFF	TGTGCCAGCAGCCGACAGGGGAACACTGAAGCTTTCTTT
.	TRBV6-5	.	16	TRBJ2-5	CASSSTLGPRQETQYF	TGTGCCAGCAGTTCAACGCTTGGGCCCAGGCAAGAGACCCAGTACTTC
.	TRBV5-4	.	13	TRBJ2-3	CASSLDSTDTQYF	TGTGCCAGCAGCTTGGACAGCACAGATACGCAGTATTTT
.	TRBV30	.	14	TRBJ1-6	CAWTGQYYNSPLHF	TGTGCCTGGACAGGACAGTATTATAATTCACCCCTCCACTTT
.	TRBV5-1	.	15	TRBJ1-1	CASSAGQKGNTEAFF	TGCGCCAGCAGCGCCGGACAGAAGGGTAACACTGAAGCTTTCTTT
once	TRBV19	.	14	TRBJ1-3	CASISRSTRNTIYF	TGTGCTAGTATTTCTAGAAGCACAAGGAACACCATATATTTT
.	TRBV18	.	15	TRBJ2-1	CASSRDGAEYNEQFF	TGTGCCAGCTCACGGGACGGGGCAGAGTACAATGAGCAGTTCTTC
.	TRBV7-2	TRBD2	15	TRBJ2-1	CASSLGLAGEGEQFF	TGTGCCAGCAGCTTAGGACTAGCGGGGGAGGGAGAGCAGTTCTTC
.	TRBV19	TRBD1	16	TRBJ1-5	CASSPGQRYSNQPQHF	TGTGCCAGTAGCCCGGGACAGCGATATAGCAATCAGCCCCAGCATTTT
.	TRBV6-6	TRBD2	16	TRBJ2-3	CASSYGSGGPTDTQYF	TGTGCCAGCAGTTACGGTAGCGGGGGGCCCACAGATACGCAGTATTTT
once	TRBV6-4	TRBD2	19	TRBJ2-6	CASMWGAAGGSSGANVLTF	TGTGCCAGCATGTGGGGTGCAGCGGGGGGCAGCTCTGGGGCCAACGTCCTGACTTTC
.	TRBV7-9	TRBD2	15	TRBJ2-1	CASSLPGLAKNEQFF	TGTGCCAGCAGCTTACCGGGACTAGCGAAGAATGAGCAGTTCTTC
.	TRBV7-2	.	14	TRBJ1-2	CASSLVGVGYGYTF	TGTGCCAGCAGCTTAGTGGGGGTCGGCTATGGCTACACCTTC
.	TRBV19	.	12	TRBJ1-3	CASRTTGNTIYF	TGTGCCAGTAGGACCACAGGAAACACCATATATTTT
.	TRBV9	TRBD1	16	TRBJ2-5	CASSQRTGDTQETQYF	TGTGCCAGCAGCCAACGGACAGGAGATACCCAAGAGACCCAGTACTTC
.	TRBV30	.	16	TRBJ2-2	CAWSVGPGANTGELFF	TGTGCCTGGAGCGTAGGCCCTGGGGCGAACACCGGGGAGCTGTTTTTT